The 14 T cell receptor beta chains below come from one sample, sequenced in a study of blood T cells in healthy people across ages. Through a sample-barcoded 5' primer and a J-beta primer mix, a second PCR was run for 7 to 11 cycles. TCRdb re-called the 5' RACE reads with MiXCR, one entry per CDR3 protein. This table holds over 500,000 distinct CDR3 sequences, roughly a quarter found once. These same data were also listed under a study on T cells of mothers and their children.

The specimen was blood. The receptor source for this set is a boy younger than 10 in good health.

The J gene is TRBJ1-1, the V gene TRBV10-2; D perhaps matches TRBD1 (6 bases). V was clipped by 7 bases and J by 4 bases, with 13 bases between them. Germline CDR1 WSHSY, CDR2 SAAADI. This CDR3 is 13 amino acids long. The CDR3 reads CASNPGRGTEAFF. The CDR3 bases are TGCGCCAGCAACCCCGGCAGGGGCACTGAAGCTTTCTTT.

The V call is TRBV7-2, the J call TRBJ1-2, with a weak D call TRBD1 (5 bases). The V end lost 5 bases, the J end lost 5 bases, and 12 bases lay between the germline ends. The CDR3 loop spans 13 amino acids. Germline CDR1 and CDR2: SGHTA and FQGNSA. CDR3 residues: CASSPGPRYGYTF. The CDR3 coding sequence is TGTGCCAGCAGCCCAGGGCCCCGATATGGCTACACCTTC.

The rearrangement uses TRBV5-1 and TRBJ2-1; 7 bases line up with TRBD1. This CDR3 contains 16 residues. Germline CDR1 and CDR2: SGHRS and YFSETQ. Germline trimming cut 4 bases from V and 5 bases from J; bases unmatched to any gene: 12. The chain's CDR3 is CASSPPTGNQDNEQFF. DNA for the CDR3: TGCGCCAGCAGCCCTCCGACAGGGAATCAGGACAATGAGCAGTTCTTC.

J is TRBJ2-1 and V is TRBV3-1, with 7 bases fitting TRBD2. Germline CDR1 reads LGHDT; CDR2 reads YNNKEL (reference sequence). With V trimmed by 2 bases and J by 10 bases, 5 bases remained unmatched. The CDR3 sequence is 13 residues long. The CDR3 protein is CASSQRGAGEQFF. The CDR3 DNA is TGTGCCAGCAGCCAACGAGGAGCGGGGGAGCAGTTCTTC.

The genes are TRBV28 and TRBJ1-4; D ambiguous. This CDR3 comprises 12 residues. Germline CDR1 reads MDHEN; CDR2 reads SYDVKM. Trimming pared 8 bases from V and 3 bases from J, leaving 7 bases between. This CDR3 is CASGGPNEKLFF. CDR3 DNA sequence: TGTGCCAGCGGCGGCCCTAATGAAAAACTGTTTTTT.

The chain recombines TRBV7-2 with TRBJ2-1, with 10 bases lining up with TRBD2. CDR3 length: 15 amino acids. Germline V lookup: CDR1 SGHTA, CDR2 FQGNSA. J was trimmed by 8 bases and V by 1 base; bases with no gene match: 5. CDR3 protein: CASSLVASGSYEQFF. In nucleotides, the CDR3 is TGTGCCAGCAGCTTAGTGGCTAGCGGGAGCTATGAGCAGTTCTTC. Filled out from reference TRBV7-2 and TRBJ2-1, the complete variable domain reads GAGVSQSPSNKVTEKGKDVELRCDPISGHTALYWYRQSLGQGLEFLIYFQGNSAPDKSGLPSDRFSAERTGGSVSTLTIQRTQQEDSAVYLCASSLVASGSYEQFFGPGTRLTVL.

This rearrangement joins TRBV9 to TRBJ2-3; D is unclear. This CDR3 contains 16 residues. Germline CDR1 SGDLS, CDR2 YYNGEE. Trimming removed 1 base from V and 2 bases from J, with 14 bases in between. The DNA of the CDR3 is TGTGCCAGCAGCGTAAGTAGGTCAGTCCTCACAGATACGCAGTATTTT. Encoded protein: CASSVSRSVLTDTQYF.

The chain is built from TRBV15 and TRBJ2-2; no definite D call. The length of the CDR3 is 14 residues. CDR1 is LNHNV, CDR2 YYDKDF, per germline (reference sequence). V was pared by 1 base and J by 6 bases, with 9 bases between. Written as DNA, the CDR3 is TGTGCCACCAGCAGAGGTCCACCGGCCGGGGAGCTGTTTTTT. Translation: CATSRGPPAGELFF.

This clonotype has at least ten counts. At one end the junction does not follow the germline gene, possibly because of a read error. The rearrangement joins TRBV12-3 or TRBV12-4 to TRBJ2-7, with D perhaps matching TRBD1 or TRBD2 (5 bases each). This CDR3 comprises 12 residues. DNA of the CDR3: TGCGCCAGCAGTTCGGGGCCCTACGAGCAGTACTTC. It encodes CASSSGPYEQYF.

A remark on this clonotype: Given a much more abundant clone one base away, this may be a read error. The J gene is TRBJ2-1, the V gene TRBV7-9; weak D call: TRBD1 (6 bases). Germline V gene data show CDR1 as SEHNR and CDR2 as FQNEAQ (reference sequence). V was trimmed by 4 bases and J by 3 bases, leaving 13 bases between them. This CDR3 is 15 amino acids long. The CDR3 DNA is TGTGCCAGCAGCTCCCAGGGACACAACTACAATGAGCAGTTCTTC. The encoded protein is CASSSQGHNYNEQFF.

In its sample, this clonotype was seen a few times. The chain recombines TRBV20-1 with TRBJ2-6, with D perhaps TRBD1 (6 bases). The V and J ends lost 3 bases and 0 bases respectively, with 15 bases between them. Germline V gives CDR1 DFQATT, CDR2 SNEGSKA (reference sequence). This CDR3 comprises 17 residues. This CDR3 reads CSARGTGHPSGANVLTF. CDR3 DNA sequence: TGCAGTGCTAGGGGTACAGGGCATCCCTCTGGGGCCAACGTCCTGACTTTC.

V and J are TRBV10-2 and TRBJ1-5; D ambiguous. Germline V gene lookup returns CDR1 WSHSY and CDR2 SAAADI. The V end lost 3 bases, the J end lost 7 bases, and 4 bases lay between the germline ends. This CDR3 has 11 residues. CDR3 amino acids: CASSDGQPQHF. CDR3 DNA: TGCGCCAGCAGTGACGGACAGCCCCAGCATTTT.

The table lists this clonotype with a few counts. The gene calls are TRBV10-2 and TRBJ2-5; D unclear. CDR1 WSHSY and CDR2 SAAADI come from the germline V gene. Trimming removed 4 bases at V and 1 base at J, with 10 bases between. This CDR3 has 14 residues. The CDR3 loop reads CASSAALPQETQYF. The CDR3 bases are TGCGCCAGCAGTGCGGCCCTGCCCCAAGAGACCCAGTACTTC.

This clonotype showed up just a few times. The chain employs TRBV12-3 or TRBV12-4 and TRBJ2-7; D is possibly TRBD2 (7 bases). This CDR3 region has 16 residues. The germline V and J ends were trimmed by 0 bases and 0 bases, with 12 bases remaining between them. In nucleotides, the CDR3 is TGTGCCAGCAGTTTAGCGCGGGGGCGAGGCTCCTACGAGCAGTACTTC. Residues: CASSLARGRGSYEQYF.